This T cell receptor beta chain was sequenced during a study of blood T cell repertoires in COVID-19 (dated by TCRdb to 2018 to 2021). Regarding the research as a whole: Samples from collaborators originated in the United States, Italy and Spain and spanned both the acute and convalescent phases of COVID-19. The prospective study material was composed of cDNA or gDNA derived from T cells, B-cell-depleted T cells, or PBMCs. The dataset comprised deeply sampled blood TCRbeta repertoires from subjects exposed to, actively infected with, or recovered from COVID-19. A freely available public database, intended as a resource for researchers studying the immune response to SARS-CoV-2, is where the repertoires were released. Samples came from the ongoing ImmuneRACE study (first 160 participants) plus 1,254 subjects from 6 global collaborators. The sample metadata nearly always contained a de-identified subject ID, COVID-19 status, age in years and sex. Where available, HLA class I and class II types were taken from metadata supplied by the sample provider and were not determined by assay-based typing. Overall results and qualifications from the work: How much clinical and demographic metadata was included differed by source and by participant, and the metadata was provided uncurated.

Participants in the prospective study were aged roughly 18 to 95 years, lived in under 30 United States geographic areas, and enrolled through a virtual design. To assign participants to cohorts, the prospective study relied on clinical history that participants themselves reported in a screening survey and a study questionnaire. For ImmuneRACE Cohort 3, a participant was defined as recovered based on two consecutive negative NP/OP PCR tests, clearance by a healthcare professional, or resolution of symptoms. In the prospective study, whole blood, serum and a nasopharyngeal or oropharyngeal swab were collected from each participant by mobile phlebotomists. Additional blood draws and questionnaires over an approximately two-month period could optionally be provided by prospective study participants. Before DNA extraction, prospective study blood samples were shipped either frozen or at room temperature.

TCRbeta CDR3 regions were amplified from genomic DNA by means of the immunoSEQ Assay, a bias-controlled multiplex PCR. Processing in the source paper ran as follows. The number of nucleated cells in each sample was estimated from the amplification of reference gene primers within the assay. To quantify the absolute abundance of each unique TCRbeta CDR3 rearrangement, sequence reads were collapsed and filtered. For each sample, productive Simpson clonality was calculated by taking the square root of Simpson's diversity index across productive rearrangements. Drawn from immuneACCESS, this table holds only the in-frame rearrangements with V and J called that TCRdb kept. Clones are partly lost; checked studies trace under half to an unresolved V gene and leave the rest unexplained. That table furnishes V, J and clone size, whereas the DNA furnished D and trimming. The sample contains approximately 230,000 clones, roughly 79% of them found a single time. 15% of the sample lies in the top ten.

A single count supports this clone. Its antigen target is currently unknown. Base quality data are lacking; no much larger clone is found one base away. From a lookup of the germline V gene (reference sequence), CDR1 and CDR2 are LGHDT and YNNKEL. The CDR3 has 14 amino acids, counting the end cysteine and phenylalanine. The sequence is cut down to CDR3 DNA, 42 bases in frame from base 1. Between the V and J ends, shortened by 4 bases and 2 bases respectively, the junction contains 11 bases. Source material: PBMCs or T cells enriched from blood (not recorded which). The origin of this receptor is a man in his forties who had recovered from COVID-19. Here the chain combines TRBV3-1 (or the pseudogene TRBV3-2) and TRBJ2-5; the D gene lacks a confident call. The bases read TGTGCCAGCAGCCCTGGGCTAATACAAGAGACCCAGTACTTC. Translated, this is CASSPGLIQETQYF.